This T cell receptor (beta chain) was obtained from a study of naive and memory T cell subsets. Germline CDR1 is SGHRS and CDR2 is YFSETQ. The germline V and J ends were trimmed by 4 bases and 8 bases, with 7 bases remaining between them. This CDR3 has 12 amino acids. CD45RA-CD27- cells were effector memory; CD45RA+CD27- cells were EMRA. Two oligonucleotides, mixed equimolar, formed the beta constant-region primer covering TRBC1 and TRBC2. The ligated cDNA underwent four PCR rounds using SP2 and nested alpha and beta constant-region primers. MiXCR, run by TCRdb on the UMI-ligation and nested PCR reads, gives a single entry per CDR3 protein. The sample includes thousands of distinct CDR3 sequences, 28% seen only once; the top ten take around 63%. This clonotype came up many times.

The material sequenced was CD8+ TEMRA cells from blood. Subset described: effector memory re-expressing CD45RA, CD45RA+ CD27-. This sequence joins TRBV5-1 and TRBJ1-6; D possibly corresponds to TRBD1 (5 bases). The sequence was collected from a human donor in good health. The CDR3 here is CASSRGDSPLHF. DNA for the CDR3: TGCGCCAGCAGCAGGGGAGATTCACCCCTCCACTTT.